Sequencing of this TCR beta chain was carried out in a study of Ad26.COV2.S vaccination and SARS-CoV-2 variants. V lost 4 bases and J lost 1; bases outside the gene matches: 1. The germline V gene has CDR1 KGHSH and CDR2 LQKENI. This CDR3 region has 14 residues. Method: immunoSEQ multiplex PCR; TCRdb's copy keeps in-frame clones and lacks some. The sample consists of about 350,000 clones, 88% of them appearing once. Treatment specified: over 15 received Ad26.COV2.S at low or high dose, single or two shots; about 5 received placebo; per-sample allocation not given. All samples were drawn on day 63, counting from the first vaccine or placebo injection.

The V gene is TRBV18, the J gene TRBJ1-1, with 9 bases fitting TRBD1. This TCR was recovered from a person aged 18-65 years who received the Ad26.COV2.S COVID-19 vaccine or a placebo. This specimen consisted of peripheral blood, obtained in a trial of Ad26.COV2.S vaccine versus placebo. CDR3 coding DNA: TGTGCCAGCTCACGGACAGGGGCGAACACTGAAGCTTTCTTT. Translating gives CASSRTGANTEAFF.